What follows are 10 T cell receptor beta chains derived from one specimen sequenced in a study of T cell repertoires in cytomegalovirus infection (dated by TCRdb to about 2019). These TCRs' antigens remain unknown. The treatment or condition label corresponds to: in vitro stimulation with specific CMV peptide epitopes to enrich CMV-specific T cells. TCRdb lists the instrument as Illumina HiSeq 1500. TCRdb passed the public sequencing reads through fastp at Q25 and MiXCR, retaining productive beta sequences. Rows merge per CDR3 protein into single entries with the most common DNA and genes. In this sample the table shows roughly 500,000 distinct CDR3 sequences, about 33% of which occur a single time. Roughly 17% of the sample is held by the ten biggest clonotypes. The input for sequencing was cultured PBMCs, taken from culture after CMV antigen stimulation. These receptors originate from a human donor in good health (CMV status not recorded). Some clones in this sample may be carry-over from other donors' samples.

In its sample, this clonotype was seen a few times. The genes are TRBV20-1 and TRBJ2-7; D uncertain. CDR3 length: 15 residues. Per germline, CDR1 DFQATT and CDR2 SNEGSKA (reference sequence). V was trimmed by 3 bases and J by 0 bases, leaving 15 bases between them. As DNA, the CDR3 is TGCAGTGCTAGTTCCCCAGGTGTAAACTCCTACGAGCAGTACTTC. Its protein product is CSASSPGVNSYEQYF.

This clonotype was seen only a few times. The V gene is TRBV2, the J gene TRBJ1-1, with D perhaps TRBD1 (5 bases). CDR1 is SNHLY, CDR2 FYNNEI, per germline. The CDR3 runs to 13 residues. Trimming left V 5 bases short and J 0 bases short, with 7 bases between. The CDR3 sequence: CASSNRMNTEAFF. As DNA, the CDR3 is TGTGCCAGCAGTAACAGGATGAACACTGAAGCTTTCTTT.

This clonotype was counted only a few times. V is TRBV7-6 and J is TRBJ2-7; 14 bases line up with TRBD2. The V segment lost 1 base and the J segment 7 bases; nucleotides outside the gene matches: 9. CDR1 is SGHVS and CDR2 is FNYEAQ in the germline V gene. This CDR3 comprises 17 residues. CDR3 coding DNA: TGTGCCAGCAGCTTAGGACCGACTAGCGGGAGGGCCCGGGAGCAGTACTTC. Translating gives CASSLGPTSGRAREQYF.

V and J are TRBV6-1 and TRBJ1-5; no clear D. The V end was cut by 4 bases, the J end by 1 base, with 11 bases between. CDR3 length equals 15 residues. Looked up from germline, CDR1 is MNHNS and CDR2 is SASEGT. CDR3 sequence reads: CASSADIGSNQPQHF. The CDR3 nucleotides read TGTGCCAGCAGTGCTGACATTGGGAGCAATCAGCCCCAGCATTTT.

The gene calls are TRBV27 and TRBJ1-1; D is ambiguous. Germline V gene sequence: CDR1 MNHEY, CDR2 SMNVEV (reference sequence). The V end lost 1 base, the J end lost 7 bases, and 16 bases lay between the germline ends. The CDR3 is made up of 15 amino acids. CDR3 residues: CASSLYPTLGDEAFF. The CDR3 DNA reads TGTGCCAGCAGTTTATATCCCACCCTTGGTGATGAAGCTTTCTTT.

This clonotype was found a few times. This chain links TRBV7-2 with TRBJ2-5; D might be TRBD1 (5 bases). CDR1 and CDR2 (germline): SGHTA, FQGNSA. The CDR3 is 15 amino acids. V was clipped by 5 bases and J by 1 base, with 14 bases between them. The CDR3 loop reads CASSIDGRAQETQYF. As DNA, the CDR3 is TGTGCCAGCAGCATCGACGGCAGGGCCCAAGAGACCCAGTACTTC. Full variable domain (remainder filled in from reference TRBV7-2 and TRBJ2-5): GAGVSQSPSNKVTEKGKDVELRCDPISGHTALYWYRQSLGQGLEFLIYFQGNSAPDKSGLPSDRFSAERTGGSVSTLTIQRTQQEDSAVYLCASSIDGRAQETQYFGPGTRLLVL.

This clonotype showed up just a few times. The chain uses TRBV7-2 and TRBJ2-4; D possibly corresponds to TRBD2 (5 bases). Trimming removed 1 base at V and 10 bases at J, with 11 bases between. The CDR3 loop spans 13 amino acids. The germline V gene encodes CDR1 SGHTA and CDR2 FQGNSA. This CDR3 is CASSLVPGGIQYF. Here the CDR3 DNA reads TGTGCCAGCAGCTTAGTGCCAGGAGGTATTCAGTACTTC.

This clonotype has only a few counts. This rearrangement joins TRBV7-2 to TRBJ2-5; 9 bases are shared with TRBD1. Germline V CDR1 and CDR2: SGHTA, FQGNSA. The CDR3 totals 14 residues. V shed 5 bases and J 5 bases; nucleotides not matched to a gene: 6. Written as DNA, the CDR3 is TGTGCCAGCAGCCCACAGGGGGCGAGCGAGACCCAGTACTTC. Amino acid sequence: CASSPQGASETQYF.

In regard to this clonotype: The CDR3 end shows no conserved phenylalanine or tryptophan, and so a read error is likely. This chain links TRBV7-6 with TRBJ2-2; weak D call: TRBD2 (7 bases). The ends were cut back, 5 bases at V and 7 bases at J, with 17 bases in the middle. The CDR3 totals 15 residues. CDR1 SGHVS and CDR2 FNYEAQ come from the germline V gene. The CDR3 sequence: CASSPSRGGVGELFS. Here the CDR3 DNA reads TGTGCCAGCAGCCCCTCTAGGGGGGGAGTCGGGGAGCTGTTTTCT.

This clonotype was found many times. The rearrangement joins TRBV19 to TRBJ2-1; possibly TRBD2 for D (6 bases). The V and J ends lost 0 bases and 0 bases respectively, with 12 bases between them. Germline V CDR1 and CDR2: LNHDA, SQIVND (reference sequence). This CDR3 has 17 residues. The DNA of the CDR3 is TGTGCCAGTAGTATAGATCTGGGCGGGGCCTCCTACAATGAGCAGTTCTTC. Its translation is CASSIDLGGASYNEQFF.